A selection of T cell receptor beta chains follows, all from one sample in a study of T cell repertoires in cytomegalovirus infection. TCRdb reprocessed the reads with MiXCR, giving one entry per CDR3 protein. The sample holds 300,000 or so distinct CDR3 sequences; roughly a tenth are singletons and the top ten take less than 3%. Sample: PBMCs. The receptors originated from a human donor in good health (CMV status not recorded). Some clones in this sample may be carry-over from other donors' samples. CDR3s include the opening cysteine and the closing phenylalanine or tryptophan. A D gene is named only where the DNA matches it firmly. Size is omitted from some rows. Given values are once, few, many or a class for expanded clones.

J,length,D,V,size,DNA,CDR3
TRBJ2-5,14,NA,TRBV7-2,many,TGTGCCAGCAGCAAAACAGCATACCAAGAGACCCAGTACTTC,CASSKTAYQETQYF
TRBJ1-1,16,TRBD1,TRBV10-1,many,TGCGCCAGCAGTGAGTCCGGACAGGGGCGAGGCACTGAAGCTTTCTTT,CASSESGQGRGTEAFF
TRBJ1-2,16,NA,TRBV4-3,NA,TGCGCCAGCAGCCAAGAGGCGTCAGGGAATATACGAGGCTACACCTTC,CASSQEASGNIRGYTF
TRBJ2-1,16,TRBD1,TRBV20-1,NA,TGCAGTGCTAGAGAGGCCAGGGGGCCCTCCTACAATGAGCAGTTCTTC,CSAREARGPSYNEQFF
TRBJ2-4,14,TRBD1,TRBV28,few,TGTGCCAGCAGTCCCCTTGACAGGGGAAGAAGTCAGTACTTC,CASSPLDRGRSQYF
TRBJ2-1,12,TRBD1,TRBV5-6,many,TGTGCCAGCAGCTTAACAGGGGATGAGCAGTTCTTC,CASSLTGDEQFF
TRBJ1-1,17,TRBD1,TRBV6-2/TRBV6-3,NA,TGTGCCAGCAGTTACCAACAGCAGACAGGGGAGAACACTGAAGCTTTCTTT,CASSYQQQTGENTEAFF
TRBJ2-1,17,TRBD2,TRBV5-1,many,TGCGCCAGCAGATTACTAGCGGGGGGTAGCTCCTACAATGAGCAGTTCTTC,CASRLLAGGSSYNEQFF
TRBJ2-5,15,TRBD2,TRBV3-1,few,TGTGCCAGCAGCCAACAAACTAGCGGGGGCCAGACCCAGTACTTC,CASSQQTSGGQTQYF
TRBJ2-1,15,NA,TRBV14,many,TGTGCCAGCAGCCAAGTTTTGGGTTACTACAATGAGCAGTTCTTC,CASSQVLGYYNEQFF
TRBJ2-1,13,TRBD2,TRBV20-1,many,TGCAGTGCGGGACTAGCGGGGGCTGGTGAGCAGTTCTTC,CSAGLAGAGEQFF
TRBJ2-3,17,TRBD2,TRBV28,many,TGTGCCAGCAGTACACCCCGACTAGCGGAACGCACAGATACGCAGTATTTT,CASSTPRLAERTDTQYF
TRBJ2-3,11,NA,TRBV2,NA,TGTGCCAGCACTTTGACCGAATTGCAGTATTTT,CASTLTELQYF
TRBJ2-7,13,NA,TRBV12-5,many,TGTGCTAGTCTGAGACAGAGCTCCTACGAGCAGTACTTC,CASLRQSSYEQYF
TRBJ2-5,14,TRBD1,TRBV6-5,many,TGTGCCAGCAGTTACGTTGACAGGGTGAAGACCCAGTACTTC,CASSYVDRVKTQYF
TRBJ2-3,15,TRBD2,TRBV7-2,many,TGTGCCAGCAGCTTTCCCTCAGCGGGGTCAGATACGCAGTATTTT,CASSFPSAGSDTQYF
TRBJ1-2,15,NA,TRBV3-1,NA,TGTGCCAGCAGCCCCTCGGGGGGGCTAGGCTATGGCTACACCTTC,CASSPSGGLGYGYTF
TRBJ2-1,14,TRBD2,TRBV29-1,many,TGCAGCGTTGTAACCCTAGCGGACTTGAGGGAGCAGTTCTTC,CSVVTLADLREQFF
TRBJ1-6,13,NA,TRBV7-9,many,TGTGCCACCCGCGATCAGGGAAGCTCACCCCTCCACTTT,CATRDQGSSPLHF
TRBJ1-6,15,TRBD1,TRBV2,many,TGTGCCAGCGGGACGGACAGGATTAATAATTCACCCCTCCACTTT,CASGTDRINNSPLHF
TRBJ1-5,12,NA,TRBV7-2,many,TGTGCCAGCAGCTTAGCACAGGGGCCCCAGCATTTT,CASSLAQGPQHF
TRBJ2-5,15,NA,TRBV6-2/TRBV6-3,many,TGTGCCAGCGGGAGGGGGGACACCGGCCATGAGACCCAGTACTTC,CASGRGDTGHETQYF
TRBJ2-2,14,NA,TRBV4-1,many,TGCGCCAGCAGCCAAGGTGGGGCGATCGGGGAGCTGTTTTTT,CASSQGGAIGELFF